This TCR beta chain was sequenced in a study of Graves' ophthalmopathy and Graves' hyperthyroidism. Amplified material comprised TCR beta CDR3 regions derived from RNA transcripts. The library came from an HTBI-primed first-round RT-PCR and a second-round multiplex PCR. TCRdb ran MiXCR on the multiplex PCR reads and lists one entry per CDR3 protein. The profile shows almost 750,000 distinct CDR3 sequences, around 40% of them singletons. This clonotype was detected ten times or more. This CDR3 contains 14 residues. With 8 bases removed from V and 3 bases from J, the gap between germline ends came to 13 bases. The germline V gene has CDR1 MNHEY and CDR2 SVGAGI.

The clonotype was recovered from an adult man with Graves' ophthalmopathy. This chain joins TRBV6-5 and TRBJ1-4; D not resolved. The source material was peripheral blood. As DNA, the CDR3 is TGTGCCAGCCGCCAAGGGAACGCTAATGAAAAACTGTTTTTT. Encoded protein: CASRQGNANEKLFF.